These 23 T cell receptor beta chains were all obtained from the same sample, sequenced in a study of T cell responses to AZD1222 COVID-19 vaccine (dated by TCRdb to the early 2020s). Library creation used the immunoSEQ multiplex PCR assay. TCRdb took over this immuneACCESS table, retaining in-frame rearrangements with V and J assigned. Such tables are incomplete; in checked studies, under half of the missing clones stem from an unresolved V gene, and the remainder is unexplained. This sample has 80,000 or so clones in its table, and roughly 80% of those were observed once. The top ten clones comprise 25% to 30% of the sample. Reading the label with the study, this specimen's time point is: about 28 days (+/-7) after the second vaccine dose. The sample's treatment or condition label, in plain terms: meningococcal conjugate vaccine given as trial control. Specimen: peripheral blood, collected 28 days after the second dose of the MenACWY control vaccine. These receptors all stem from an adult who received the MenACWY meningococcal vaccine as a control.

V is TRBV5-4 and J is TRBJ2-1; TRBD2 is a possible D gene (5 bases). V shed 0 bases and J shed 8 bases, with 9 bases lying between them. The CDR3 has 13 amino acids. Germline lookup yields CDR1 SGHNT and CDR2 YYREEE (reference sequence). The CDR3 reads CASSLGLGDEQFF. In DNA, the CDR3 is TGTGCCAGCAGCTTGGGACTCGGGGATGAGCAGTTCTTC.

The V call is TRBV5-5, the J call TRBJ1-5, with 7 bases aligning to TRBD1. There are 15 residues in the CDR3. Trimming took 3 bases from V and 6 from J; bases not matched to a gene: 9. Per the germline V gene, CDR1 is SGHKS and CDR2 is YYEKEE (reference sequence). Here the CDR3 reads CASSWGTGEGQPQHF. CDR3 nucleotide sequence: TGTGCCAGCAGCTGGGGCACAGGGGAGGGTCAGCCCCAGCATTTT.

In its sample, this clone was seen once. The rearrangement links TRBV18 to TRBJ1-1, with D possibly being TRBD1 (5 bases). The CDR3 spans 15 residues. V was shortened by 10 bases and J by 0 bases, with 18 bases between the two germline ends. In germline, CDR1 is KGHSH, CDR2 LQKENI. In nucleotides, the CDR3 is TGTGCCACCGCAGCGGGGCACCAAATGAACACTGAAGCTTTCTTT. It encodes CATAAGHQMNTEAFF.

Here the CDR3 reads CASSYGVGTGTGELFF. The DNA of the CDR3 is TGTGCCAGCAGTTACGGCGTGGGGACGGGCACCGGGGAGCTGTTTTTT. The rearrangement joins TRBV6-5 to TRBJ2-2; D is possibly TRBD1 or TRBD2 (5 bases each). The CDR3 runs 16 residues. Looked up from germline, CDR1 is MNHEY and CDR2 is SVGAGI. Trimming stripped 2 bases from V and 4 bases from J, with 14 bases between.

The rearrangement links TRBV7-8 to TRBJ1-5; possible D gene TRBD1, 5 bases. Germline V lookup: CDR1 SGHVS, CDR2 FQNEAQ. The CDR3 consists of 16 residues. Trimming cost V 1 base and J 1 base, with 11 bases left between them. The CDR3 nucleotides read TGTGCCAGCAGCTTAGGGGGCCGACAGAGCAATCAGCCCCAGCATTTT. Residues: CASSLGGRQSNQPQHF.

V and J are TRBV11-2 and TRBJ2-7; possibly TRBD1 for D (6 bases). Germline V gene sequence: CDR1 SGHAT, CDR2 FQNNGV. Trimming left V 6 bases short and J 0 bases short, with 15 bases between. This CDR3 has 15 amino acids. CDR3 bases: TGTGCCAGCAGATCCCTCACAGGGCTCTCCTACGAGCAGTACTTC. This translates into CASRSLTGLSYEQYF.

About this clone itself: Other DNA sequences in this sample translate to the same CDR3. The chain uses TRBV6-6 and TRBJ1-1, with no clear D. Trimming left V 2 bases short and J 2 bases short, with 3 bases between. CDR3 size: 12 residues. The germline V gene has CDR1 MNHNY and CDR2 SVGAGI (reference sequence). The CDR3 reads CASSYANTEAFF. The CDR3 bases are TGTGCCAGCAGTTACGCAAACACTGAAGCTTTCTTT.

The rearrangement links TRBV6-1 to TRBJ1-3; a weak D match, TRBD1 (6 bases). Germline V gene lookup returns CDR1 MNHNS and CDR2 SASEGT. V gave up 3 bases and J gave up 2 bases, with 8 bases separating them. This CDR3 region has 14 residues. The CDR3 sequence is CASSDRGTGNTIYF. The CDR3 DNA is TGTGCCAGCAGTGACAGGGGCACTGGAAACACCATATATTTT.

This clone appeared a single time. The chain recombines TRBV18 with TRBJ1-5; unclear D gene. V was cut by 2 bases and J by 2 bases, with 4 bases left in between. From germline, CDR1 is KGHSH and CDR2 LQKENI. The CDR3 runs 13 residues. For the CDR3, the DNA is TGTGCCAGCTCACCATCGGGCAATCAGCCCCAGCATTTT. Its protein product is CASSPSGNQPQHF.

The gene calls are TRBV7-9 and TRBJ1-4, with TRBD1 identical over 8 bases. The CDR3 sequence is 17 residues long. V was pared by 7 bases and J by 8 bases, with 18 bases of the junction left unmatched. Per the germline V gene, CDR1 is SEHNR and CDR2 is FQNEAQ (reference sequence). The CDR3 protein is CASTSQSDRAFGEKLFF. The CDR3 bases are TGTGCCAGCACCTCACAGTCGGACAGGGCGTTCGGGGAAAAACTGTTTTTT.

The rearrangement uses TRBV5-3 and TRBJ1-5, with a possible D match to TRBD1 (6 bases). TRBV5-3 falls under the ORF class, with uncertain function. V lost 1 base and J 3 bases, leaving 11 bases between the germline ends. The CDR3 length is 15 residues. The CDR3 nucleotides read TGTGCCAGAAGCTTGAGGGGGATCACCAATCAGCCCCAGCATTTT. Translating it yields CARSLRGITNQPQHF.

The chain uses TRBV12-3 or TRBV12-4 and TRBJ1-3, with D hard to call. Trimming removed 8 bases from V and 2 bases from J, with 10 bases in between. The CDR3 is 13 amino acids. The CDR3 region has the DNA TGTGCCAGCGGGCTGGATACTGGAAACACCATATATTTT. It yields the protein CASGLDTGNTIYF.

The CDR3 DNA reads as TGCGCCAGCAGCCCCCGTTCACAGGGGGCGGGCGAGACCCAGTACTTC. Residues: CASSPRSQGAGETQYF. The chain is built from TRBV5-1 and TRBJ2-5; 9 bases are shared with TRBD1. Trimming cost V 4 bases and J 5 bases; bases outside gene matches: 12. CDR1 is SGHRS and CDR2 is YFSETQ in the germline V gene. The CDR3 spans 16 residues.

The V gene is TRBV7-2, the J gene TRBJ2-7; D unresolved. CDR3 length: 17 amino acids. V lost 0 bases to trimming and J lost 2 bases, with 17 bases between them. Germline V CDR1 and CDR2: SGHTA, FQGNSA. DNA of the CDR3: TGTGCCAGCAGCTTAGCTGGTGTTGGCAGCCAAACCTACGAGCAGTACTTC. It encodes CASSLAGVGSQTYEQYF. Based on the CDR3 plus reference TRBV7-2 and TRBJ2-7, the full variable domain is GAGVSQSPSNKVTEKGKDVELRCDPISGHTALYWYRQSLGQGLEFLIYFQGNSAPDKSGLPSDRFSAERTGGSVSTLTIQRTQQEDSAVYLCASSLAGVGSQTYEQYFGPGTRLTVT.

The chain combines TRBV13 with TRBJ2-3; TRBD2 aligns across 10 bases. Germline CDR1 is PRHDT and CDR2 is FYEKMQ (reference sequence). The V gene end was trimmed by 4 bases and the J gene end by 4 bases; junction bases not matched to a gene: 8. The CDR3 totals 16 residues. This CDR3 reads CASSSGTSERADTQYF. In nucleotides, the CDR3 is TGTGCCAGCAGCTCGGGGACTAGCGAACGGGCAGATACGCAGTATTTT.

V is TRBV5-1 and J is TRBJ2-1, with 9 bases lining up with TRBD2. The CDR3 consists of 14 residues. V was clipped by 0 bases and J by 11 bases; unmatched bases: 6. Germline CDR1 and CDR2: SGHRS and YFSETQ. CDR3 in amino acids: CASSLEAGGPKQFF. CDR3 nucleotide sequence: TGCGCCAGCAGCTTGGAGGCGGGAGGGCCGAAGCAGTTCTTC.

Here the CDR3 DNA reads TGTGCCAGCGGTCGGGAGGGAGGGATCACAGATACGCAGTATTTT. This codes for CASGREGGITDTQYF. This chain joins TRBV6-5 and TRBJ2-3; the match to TRBD2 covers 8 bases. The CDR3 runs to 15 residues. Germline assignment: CDR1 MNHEY and CDR2 SVGAGI. The V gene end was trimmed by 8 bases and the J gene end by 2 bases; junction bases not matched to a gene: 9.

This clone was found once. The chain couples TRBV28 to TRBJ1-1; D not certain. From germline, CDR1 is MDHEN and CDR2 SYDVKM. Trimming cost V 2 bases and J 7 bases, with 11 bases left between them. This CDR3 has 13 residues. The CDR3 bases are TGTGCCAGCAGTTTACCAGGCGTTAGTGAAGCTTTCTTT. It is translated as CASSLPGVSEAFF.

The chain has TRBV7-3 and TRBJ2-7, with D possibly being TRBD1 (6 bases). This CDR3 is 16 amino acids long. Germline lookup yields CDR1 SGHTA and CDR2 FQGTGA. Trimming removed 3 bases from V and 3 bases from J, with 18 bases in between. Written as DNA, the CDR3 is TGTGCCAGCAGCTTCGCAAACTCAGGACAGTACTACGAGCAGTACTTC. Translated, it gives CASSFANSGQYYEQYF.

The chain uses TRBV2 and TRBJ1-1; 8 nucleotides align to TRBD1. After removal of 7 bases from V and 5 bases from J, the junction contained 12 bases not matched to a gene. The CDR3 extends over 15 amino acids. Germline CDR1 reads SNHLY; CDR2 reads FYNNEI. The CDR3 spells CASMEGRQGATEAFF. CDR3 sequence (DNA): TGTGCCAGCATGGAAGGGCGGCAGGGGGCAACTGAAGCTTTCTTT.

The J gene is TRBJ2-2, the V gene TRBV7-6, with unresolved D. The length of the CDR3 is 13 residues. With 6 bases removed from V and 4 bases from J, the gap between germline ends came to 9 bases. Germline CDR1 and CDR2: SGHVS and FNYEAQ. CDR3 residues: CASRLSTTGELFF. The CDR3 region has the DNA TGTGCCAGCAGGTTATCTACCACCGGGGAGCTGTTTTTT.

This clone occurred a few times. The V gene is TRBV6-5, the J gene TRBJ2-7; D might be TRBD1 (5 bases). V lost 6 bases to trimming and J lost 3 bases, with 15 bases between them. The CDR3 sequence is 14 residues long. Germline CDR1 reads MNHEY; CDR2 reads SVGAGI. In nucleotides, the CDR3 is TGTGCCAGCAGCTCAGGGTGGGATGGCTACGAGCAGTACTTC. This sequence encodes CASSSGWDGYEQYF.

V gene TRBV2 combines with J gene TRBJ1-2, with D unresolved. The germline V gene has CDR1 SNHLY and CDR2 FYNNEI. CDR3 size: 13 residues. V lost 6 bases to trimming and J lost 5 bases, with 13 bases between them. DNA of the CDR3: TGTGCCAGCAGACTAGAAGGCGCATATGGCTACACCTTC. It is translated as CASRLEGAYGYTF.